The next 2 T cell receptor beta chains were all read from a single sample in a study of T cell responses to AZD1222 COVID-19 vaccine. Method: immunoSEQ multiplex PCR; TCRdb's copy keeps in-frame clones and lacks some. The sample has some 140,000 clones, more than 85% seen once. The sample was peripheral blood, taken on day 0 of AZD1222 vaccination. These receptors were collected from an adult in good health.

The gene calls are TRBV6-5 and TRBJ1-2; 7 bases match TRBD1. CDR1 MNHEY and CDR2 SVGAGI come from the germline V gene. Trimming took 2 bases from V and 4 from J; bases not matched to a gene: 4. The CDR3 is 14 amino acids. The CDR3 protein is CASSYDGTAYGYTF. CDR3 in DNA: TGTGCCAGCAGTTACGACGGGACAGCCTATGGCTACACCTTC.

The rearrangement links TRBV7-3 to TRBJ1-5; no clear D gene. Per germline, CDR1 SGHTA and CDR2 FQGTGA. The CDR3 covers 13 residues. The V end lost 5 bases, the J end lost 3 bases, and 8 bases lay between the germline ends. CDR3 sequence (DNA): TGTGCCAGCAGCCCGGATGTCAATCAGCCCCAGCATTTT. As protein: CASSPDVNQPQHF.